This T cell receptor beta chain was identified in a study of blood T cell repertoires in COVID-19. The CDR3 is 16 residues long. Germline assignment: CDR1 KGHSH and CDR2 LQKENI. V trimming: 6 bases; J trimming: 2 bases; junction bases outside the gene matches: 9. In the original analysis: Cell counts per sample came from amplifying reference gene primers. Some clones are missing from TCRdb's copy, which holds only in-frame ones; the method was immunoSEQ multiplex PCR. D and trimming were read from the DNA, whereas the V and J calls and clone size are those reported in that table. Altogether under 250,000 clones are present, 65% to 85% being singletons, with the ten largest covering roughly 3.5%. Cohort 3 donors counted as recovered after two negative PCRs, clearance, or resolved symptoms.

This sequence joins TRBV18 and TRBJ2-3, with 9 bases matching TRBD2. This TCR was sampled from an older woman who had recovered from COVID-19. Sequences were obtained from PBMCs or T cells enriched from blood (not recorded which). This CDR3 reads CASSTSGGFNTDTQYF. The CDR3 bases are TGTGCCAGCTCCACCAGCGGGGGGTTTAACACAGATACGCAGTATTTT.